This T cell receptor beta chain originates from a study of T cell responses to AZD1222 COVID-19 vaccine. Study results and caveats: Possibly, clonal diversity was underestimated; donors were largely white British and included more females.

Comment on this clone: Its matching antigen is unknown.

Profiling relied on immunoSEQ multiplex PCR, and the TCRdb table lists in-frame clones only, not all of them. The sample yields more than 90,000 clones, 88% seen once. Germline values: CDR1 SGHKS, CDR2 YYEKEE (reference sequence). V gave up 4 bases and J gave up 7 bases; unmatched junction bases: 11. This CDR3 has 15 amino acids. This receptor was taken from an adult who received the AZD1222 COVID-19 vaccine. V usage is TRBV5-5 and J usage is TRBJ2-7; TRBD2 aligns across 10 bases. Here the sequenced sample was peripheral blood, taken 28 days after the second AZD1222 dose. The CDR3 DNA is TGTGCCAGCAGCAATACGCTAGCGGGAGTGTGGGAGCAGTACTTC. As protein: CASSNTLAGVWEQYF.